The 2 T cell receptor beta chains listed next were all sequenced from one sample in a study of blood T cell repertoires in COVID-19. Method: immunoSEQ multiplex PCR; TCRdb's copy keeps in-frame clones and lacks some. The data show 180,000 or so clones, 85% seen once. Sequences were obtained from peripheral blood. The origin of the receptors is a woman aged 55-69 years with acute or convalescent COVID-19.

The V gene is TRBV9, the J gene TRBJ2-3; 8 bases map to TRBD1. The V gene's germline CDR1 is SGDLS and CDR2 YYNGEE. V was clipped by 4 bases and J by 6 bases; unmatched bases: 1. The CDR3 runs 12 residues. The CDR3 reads CASSRTGDTQYF. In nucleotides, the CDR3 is TGTGCCAGCAGCAGGACAGGGGATACGCAGTATTTT.

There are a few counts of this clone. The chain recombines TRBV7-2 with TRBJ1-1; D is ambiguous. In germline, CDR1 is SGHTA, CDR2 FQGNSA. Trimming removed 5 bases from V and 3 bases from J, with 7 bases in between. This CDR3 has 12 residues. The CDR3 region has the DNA TGTGCCAGCAGCCGAGGATACACTGAAGCTTTCTTT. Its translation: CASSRGYTEAFF.